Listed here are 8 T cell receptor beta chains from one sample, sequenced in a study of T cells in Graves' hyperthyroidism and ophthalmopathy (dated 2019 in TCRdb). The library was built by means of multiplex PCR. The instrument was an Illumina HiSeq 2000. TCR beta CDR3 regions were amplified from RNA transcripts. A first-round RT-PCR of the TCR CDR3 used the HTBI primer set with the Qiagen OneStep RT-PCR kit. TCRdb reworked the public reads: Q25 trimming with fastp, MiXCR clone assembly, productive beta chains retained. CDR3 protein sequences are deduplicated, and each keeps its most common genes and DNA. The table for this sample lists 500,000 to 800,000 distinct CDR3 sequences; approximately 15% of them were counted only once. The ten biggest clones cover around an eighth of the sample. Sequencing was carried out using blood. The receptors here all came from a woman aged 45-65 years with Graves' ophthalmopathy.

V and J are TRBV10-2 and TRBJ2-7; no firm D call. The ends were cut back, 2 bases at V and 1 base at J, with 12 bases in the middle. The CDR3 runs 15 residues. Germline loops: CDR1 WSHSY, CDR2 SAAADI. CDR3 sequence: CASSEGRPGSYEQYF. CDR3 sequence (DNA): TGCGCCAGCAGTGAGGGACGGCCAGGTTCCTACGAGCAGTACTTC.

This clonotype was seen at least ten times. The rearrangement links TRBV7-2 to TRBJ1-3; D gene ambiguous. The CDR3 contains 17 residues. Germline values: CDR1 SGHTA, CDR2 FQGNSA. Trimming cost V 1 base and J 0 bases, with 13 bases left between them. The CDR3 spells CASSLDNRAHSGNTIYF. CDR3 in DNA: TGTGCCAGCAGCTTAGACAACCGGGCCCACTCTGGAAACACCATATATTTT.

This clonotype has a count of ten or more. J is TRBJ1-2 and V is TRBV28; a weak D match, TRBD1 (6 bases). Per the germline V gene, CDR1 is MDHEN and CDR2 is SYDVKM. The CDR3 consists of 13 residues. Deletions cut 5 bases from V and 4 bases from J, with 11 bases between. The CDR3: CASSHTGSYGYTF. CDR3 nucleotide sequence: TGTGCCAGCAGTCATACAGGGAGCTATGGCTACACCTTC.

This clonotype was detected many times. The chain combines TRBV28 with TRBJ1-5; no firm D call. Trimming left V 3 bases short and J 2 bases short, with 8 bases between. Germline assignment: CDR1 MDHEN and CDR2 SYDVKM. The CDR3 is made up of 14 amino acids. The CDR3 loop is CASSFSVRNQPQHF. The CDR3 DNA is TGTGCCAGCAGTTTCTCGGTCCGCAATCAGCCCCAGCATTTT.

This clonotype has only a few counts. Here the CDR3 reads CASSNGQRGVQPQHF. DNA of the CDR3: TGTGCCAGTAGTAACGGACAGAGGGGGGTTCAGCCCCAGCATTTT. The chain recombines TRBV19 with TRBJ1-5, with TRBD1 as a possible D gene (6 bases). The V end lost 4 bases, the J end lost 6 bases, and 16 bases lay between the germline ends. The CDR3 spans 15 residues. Germline CDR1 is LNHDA and CDR2 is SQIVND (reference sequence).

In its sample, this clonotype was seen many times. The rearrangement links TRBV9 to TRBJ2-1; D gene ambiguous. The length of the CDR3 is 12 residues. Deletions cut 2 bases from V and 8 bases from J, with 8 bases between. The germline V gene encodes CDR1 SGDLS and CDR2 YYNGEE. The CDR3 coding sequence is TGTGCCAGCAGCGTCGGCATGGATGAGCAGTTCTTC. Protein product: CASSVGMDEQFF. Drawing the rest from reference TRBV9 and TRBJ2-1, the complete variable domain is DSGVTQTPKHLITATGQRVTLRCSPRSGDLSVYWYQQSLDQGLQFLIQYYNGEERAKGNILERFSAQQFPDLHSELNLSSLELGDSALYFCASSVGMDEQFFGPGTRLTVL.

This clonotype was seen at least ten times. The CDR3 region has the DNA TGTGCCAGCTCACCACCGAGGGGTGGAACGAACACTGAAGCTTTCTTT. Its protein is CASSPPRGGTNTEAFF. This chain connects TRBV18 to TRBJ1-1; D perhaps matches TRBD1 (5 bases). V lost 0 bases, J lost 1 base, and 12 bases lay in between. The CDR3 consists of 16 residues. Germline loops: CDR1 KGHSH, CDR2 LQKENI.

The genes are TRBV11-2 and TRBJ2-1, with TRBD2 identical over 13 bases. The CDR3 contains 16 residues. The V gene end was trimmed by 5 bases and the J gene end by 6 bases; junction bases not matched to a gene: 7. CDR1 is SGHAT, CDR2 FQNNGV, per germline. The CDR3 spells CASSSTSGGESNEQFF. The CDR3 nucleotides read TGTGCCAGCAGCAGCACTAGCGGGGGGGAGAGCAATGAGCAGTTCTTC.